The 4 T cell receptor beta chains below were found in one sample sequenced in a study of blood T cell repertoires in COVID-19. Only in-frame clones appear in the TCRdb table, and some are missing; sequencing was by immunoSEQ multiplex PCR. This table holds nearly 90,000 clones, roughly 87% found once. Sequencing was performed on peripheral blood. The receptors were gathered from a man younger than 35 with COVID-19, enrolled during active disease.

The J gene is TRBJ2-5, the V gene TRBV5-1, with 11 bases fitting TRBD2. Germline trimming cut 4 bases from V and 0 bases from J; bases unmatched to any gene: 5. This CDR3 contains 16 residues. Germline CDR1 and CDR2: SGHRS and YFSETQ. The CDR3 protein is CASSLASGRYQETQYF. The CDR3 DNA sequence: TGCGCCAGCAGCCTAGCTAGCGGGAGGTACCAAGAGACCCAGTACTTC.

This clone was observed a single time. For the CDR3, the DNA is TGTGCCACCAGCAGAGGGACTGGGACATGGGGCACTGAAGCTTTCTTT. This translates into CATSRGTGTWGTEAFF. The chain links TRBV15 to TRBJ1-1; perhaps TRBD1 as D (6 bases). V gave up 1 base and J gave up 4 bases, with 16 bases separating them. The CDR3 has 16 amino acids. The germline gives CDR1 LNHNV, CDR2 YYDKDF (reference sequence).

This rearrangement joins TRBV20-1 to TRBJ2-7; 9 bases fit TRBD2. The CDR3 is 18 amino acids. Germline V gene data show CDR1 as DFQATT and CDR2 as SNEGSKA (reference sequence). The junction had 19 bases not matched to a gene; V was cut back by 3 bases and J by 4 bases. CDR3 in DNA: TGCAGTGCTAGTAGTAGGCGGGGGGTGGGACTAGCTCTGTACGAGCAGTACTTC. Translation: CSASSRRGVGLALYEQYF.

The genes are TRBV15 and TRBJ2-7; TRBD1 aligns across 10 bases. Trimming cost V 4 bases and J 4 bases; bases outside gene matches: 10. The CDR3 sequence is 16 residues long. Germline V CDR1 and CDR2: LNHNV, YYDKDF (reference sequence). For the CDR3, the DNA is TGTGCCACCAGCAAGGGACAGGGGACCTTCTATTACGAGCAGTACTTC. Translated, it gives CATSKGQGTFYYEQYF.